Given below is one T cell receptor beta chain in context. Profiling relied on immunoSEQ multiplex PCR, and the TCRdb table lists in-frame clones only, not all of them. The top ten hold 1% to 1.2% of the sample, which has 10,000 or so clones, 65% to 90% seen once. Time point reported: week 3, after first cycle of checkpoint inhibitor. Apart from a couple of fast progressors, RECIST 1.1 response was judged 12 weeks post-infusion. CDR3 length: 15 amino acids. Per germline, CDR1 MNHEY and CDR2 SMNVEV (reference sequence). The junction had 9 bases not matched to a gene; V was cut back by 3 bases and J by 7 bases. The data stem from a study of blood T cell dynamics during melanoma immunotherapy.

The source is a human donor with melanoma. The V and J genes are TRBV27 and TRBJ2-1, with TRBD1 matching over 7 bases. The specimen was blood, collected from a patient treated with checkpoint blockade. The CDR3 DNA sequence: TGTGCCAGCAGTTTGGACTCCGGGACAGAAAATGAGCAGTTCTTC. This codes for CASSLDSGTENEQFF.